These 24 T cell receptor beta chains came from one sample sequenced in a study of blood T cell repertoires in COVID-19. Assay: immunoSEQ multiplex PCR; the TCRdb copy retains only in-frame clones and omits some. The table has roughly 140,000 clones, approximately 88% seen once. Input material: peripheral blood. The origin of the receptors is a woman between 50 and 59 years old with acute or convalescent COVID-19.

This sequence joins TRBV18 and TRBJ1-4, with D unclear. Germline assignment: CDR1 KGHSH and CDR2 LQKENI. The CDR3 contains 15 residues. The V end lost 2 bases, the J end lost 6 bases, and 13 bases lay between the germline ends. CDR3 nucleotides: TGTGCCAGCTCACCAGTTGAGAGGAGGGATGAAAAACTGTTTTTT. Translating it yields CASSPVERRDEKLFF.

The V and J genes are TRBV10-3 and TRBJ1-5; 10 positions match TRBD1. This CDR3 spans 17 amino acids. V lost 2 bases to trimming and J lost 1 base; unmatched junction nucleotides: 5. The V gene's germline CDR1 is ENHRY and CDR2 SYGVKD. The CDR3 reads CAISERWGQGSNQPQHF. In DNA, the CDR3 is TGTGCCATCAGTGAGCGATGGGGACAGGGGAGCAATCAGCCCCAGCATTTT.

This rearrangement joins TRBV5-1 to TRBJ1-4; unclear D gene. CDR1 is SGHRS and CDR2 is YFSETQ in the germline V gene. This CDR3 has 16 amino acids. Trimming took off 5 bases at V and 0 bases at J, with 14 bases between the two ends. This chain's CDR3 is CASRVPSGATNEKLFF. CDR3 DNA sequence: TGCGCCAGCAGAGTTCCATCGGGAGCAACTAATGAAAAACTGTTTTTT.

The V call is TRBV28, the J call TRBJ2-5; a possible D gene is TRBD1 (6 bases). The CDR3 runs to 14 residues. Germline V gene lookup returns CDR1 MDHEN and CDR2 SYDVKM. Trimming removed 5 bases at V and 4 bases at J, with 14 bases between. The CDR3 bases are TGTGCCAGCAGTCCCCCCCCGGACAGAGAGACCCAGTACTTC. Residues: CASSPPPDRETQYF.

The CDR3, as DNA: TGTGCCAGCATACGGGATGGAGGGGGGGTTGGTGAGCAGTTCTTC. Protein sequence: CASIRDGGGVGEQFF. The rearrangement joins TRBV2 to TRBJ2-1, with D possibly TRBD2 on 7 matching bases. The CDR3 runs 15 residues. The V end lost 7 bases, the J end lost 9 bases, and 22 bases lay between the germline ends. Germline CDR1 and CDR2: SNHLY and FYNNEI.

The chain links TRBV6-5 to TRBJ1-1, with D tentatively TRBD1 (5 bases). The V gene lost 2 bases and the J gene lost 0 bases, with 10 bases spanning the gap. The germline CDR1 and CDR2 sequences are MNHEY and SVGAGI. This CDR3 spans 15 amino acids. In DNA, the CDR3 is TGTGCCAGCAGTTACGGGGCTCCCATGAACACTGAAGCTTTCTTT. Translated, it gives CASSYGAPMNTEAFF.

J is TRBJ1-4 and V is TRBV15; D perhaps matches TRBD1 (5 bases). CDR1 is LNHNV and CDR2 is YYDKDF in the germline V gene (reference sequence). The CDR3 loop spans 15 amino acids. V was cut by 2 bases and J by 7 bases, with 14 bases left in between. The CDR3 DNA is TGTGCCACCAGCAGAAGCCTCACCGGGGGTGAAAAACTGTTTTTT. Protein: CATSRSLTGGEKLFF.

This chain connects TRBV27 to TRBJ1-4; a weak D match, TRBD1 (6 bases). Per the germline V gene, CDR1 is MNHEY and CDR2 is SMNVEV (reference sequence). Trimming pared 6 bases from V and 0 bases from J, leaving 11 bases between. CDR3 length equals 15 residues. CDR3 loop: CASSHRTATNEKLFF. CDR3 DNA: TGTGCCAGCAGCCATCGGACAGCAACTAATGAAAAACTGTTTTTT.

This chain connects TRBV9 to TRBJ2-7; D perhaps matches TRBD2 (5 bases). The length of the CDR3 is 15 residues. The V end was cut by 0 bases, the J end by 0 bases, with 10 bases between. Germline V gives CDR1 SGDLS, CDR2 YYNGEE. The DNA of the CDR3 is TGTGCCAGCAGCGTAGGGTTAGCGAGCTCCTACGAGCAGTACTTC. Translated, it gives CASSVGLASSYEQYF.

The chain couples TRBV5-8 to TRBJ2-1, with TRBD2 matching 11 bases. Trimming removed 4 bases from V and 4 bases from J; junction bases left unmatched: 4. The CDR3 covers 15 residues. Per the germline V gene, CDR1 is SGHTS and CDR2 is YDEGEE. The CDR3 DNA follows: TGTGCCAGCAGCCCAGGGACTAGCGGTTACAATGAGCAGTTCTTC. Protein sequence: CASSPGTSGYNEQFF. Supplemented by reference TRBV5-8 and TRBJ2-1, the full variable domain reads EAGVTQSPTHLIKTRGQQATLRCSPISGHTSVYWYQQALGLGLQFLLWYDEGEERNRGNFPPRFSGRQFPNYSSELNVNALELEDSALYLCASSPGTSGYNEQFFGPGTRLTVL.

This chain connects TRBV7-3 to TRBJ2-2; D gene uncertain. CDR1 is SGHTA, CDR2 FQGTGA, per germline. V lost 8 bases to trimming and J lost 5 bases, with 12 bases between them. CDR3 length equals 13 residues. The CDR3 DNA reads TGTGCCAGCCAAATATCGGTGACCGGGGAGCTGTTTTTT. Translation gives CASQISVTGELFF. Drawing the rest from reference TRBV7-3 and TRBJ2-2, the complete variable domain is GAGVSQTPSNKVTEKGKYVELRCDPISGHTALYWYRQSLGQGPEFLIYFQGTGAADDSGLPNDRFFAVRPEGSVSTLKIQRTERGDSAVYLCASQISVTGELFFGEGSRLTVL.

This rearrangement joins TRBV6-5 to TRBJ2-5; the D gene is possibly TRBD2 (5 bases). From germline, CDR1 is MNHEY and CDR2 SVGAGI. The CDR3 runs to 11 residues. Trimming stripped 10 bases from V and 5 bases from J, with 11 bases between. CDR3 protein: CATTWRETQYF. The CDR3 DNA sequence: TGTGCCACCACCTGGAGGGAGACCCAGTACTTC.

The rearrangement uses TRBV7-9 and TRBJ2-7; 10 nucleotides agree with TRBD2. Trimming cost V 5 bases and J 2 bases; bases outside gene matches: 6. Germline loops: CDR1 SEHNR, CDR2 FQNEAQ (reference sequence). The CDR3 is 15 amino acids. The CDR3 sequence: CASSGGLANAYEQYF. In nucleotides, the CDR3 is TGTGCCAGCAGCGGGGGACTAGCGAACGCCTACGAGCAGTACTTC.

This chain connects TRBV18 to TRBJ2-7; 7 positions match TRBD2. The CDR3 extends over 13 amino acids. Trimming took 5 bases from V and 6 from J; bases not matched to a gene: 7. CDR1 and CDR2 (germline): KGHSH, LQKENI. The CDR3 nucleotides read TGTGCCAGCTCATTCGGACTAGTCGCCGAGCAGTACTTC. Protein: CASSFGLVAEQYF.

The V gene is TRBV11-1, the J gene TRBJ2-2; 9 bases line up with TRBD1. CDR3 length equals 15 residues. With V trimmed by 4 bases and J by 6 bases, 6 bases remained unmatched. Germline loops: CDR1 SGHAT, CDR2 FQDESV (reference sequence). CDR3 DNA: TGTGCCAGCAGCTCCGGGACAGGGTGGTCCGGGGAGCTGTTTTTT. Translation gives CASSSGTGWSGELFF.

The V gene is TRBV19, the J gene TRBJ2-7; tentatively, D is TRBD1 (6 bases). CDR3 size: 15 residues. Trimming took off 5 bases at V and 6 bases at J, with 20 bases between the two ends. Germline V gene sequence: CDR1 LNHDA, CDR2 SQIVND (reference sequence). CDR3 nucleotide sequence: TGTGCCAGTAGTCCTCGGGACGGAAGGGGGATCGAGCAGTACTTC. Its protein is CASSPRDGRGIEQYF. Together with reference TRBV19 and TRBJ2-7, the CDR3 gives the full variable domain: DGGITQSPKYLFRKEGQNVTLSCEQNLNHDAMYWYRQDPGQGLRLIYYSQIVNDFQKGDIAEGYSVSREKKESFPLTVTSAQKNPTAFYLCASSPRDGRGIEQYFGPGTRLTVT.

This clone occurred once. The rearrangement joins TRBV9 to TRBJ2-7; 7 bases are a match to TRBD1. Trimming cost V 3 bases and J 2 bases; bases outside gene matches: 8. Germline lookup yields CDR1 SGDLS and CDR2 YYNGEE. This CDR3 is built from 15 residues. CDR3 sequence reads: CASSATLQGTYEQYF. The DNA for the CDR3 is TGTGCCAGCAGCGCCACGCTACAGGGGACCTACGAGCAGTACTTC. Full variable domain (outside the CDR3, taken from reference TRBV9 and TRBJ2-7): DSGVTQTPKHLITATGQRVTLRCSPRSGDLSVYWYQQSLDQGLQFLIQYYNGEERAKGNILERFSAQQFPDLHSELNLSSLELGDSALYFCASSATLQGTYEQYFGPGTRLTVT.

The V and J genes are TRBV5-1 and TRBJ2-2; a weak D match, TRBD1 (6 bases). V lost 4 bases and J lost 4, with 14 bases in between. CDR1 and CDR2 (germline): SGHRS, YFSETQ. This CDR3 is built from 15 residues. CDR3 protein: CASSGGQSGTGELFF. The CDR3 nucleotides are TGCGCCAGCAGCGGAGGACAGTCTGGCACCGGGGAGCTGTTTTTT.

V gene TRBV30 combines with J gene TRBJ1-3; D gene ambiguous. Trimming stripped 3 bases from V and 0 bases from J, with 6 bases between. The germline CDR1 and CDR2 sequences are GTSNPN and SVGIG (reference sequence). The CDR3 has 13 residues. The CDR3 loop is CAWRAGSGNTIYF. CDR3 nucleotide sequence: TGTGCCTGGAGGGCGGGCTCTGGAAACACCATATATTTT.

This sequence joins TRBV19 and TRBJ1-3; D possibly corresponds to TRBD1 (5 bases). V shed 4 bases and J shed 2 bases, with 6 bases lying between them. Per the germline V gene, CDR1 is LNHDA and CDR2 is SQIVND (reference sequence). The CDR3 spans 13 residues. The CDR3 DNA sequence: TGTGCCAGTAGTAGGGGCCCTGGAAACACCATATATTTT. It specifies CASSRGPGNTIYF.

This CDR3 is CASSSGQGTYEQYF. In nucleotides, the CDR3 is TGTGCCAGCAGCTCAGGACAGGGGACCTACGAGCAGTACTTC. V and J are TRBV3-1 (or the pseudogene TRBV3-2) and TRBJ2-7; 9 bases line up with TRBD1. The germline V gene encodes CDR1 LGHDT and CDR2 YNNKEL (reference sequence). Trimming cost V 5 bases and J 2 bases; bases outside gene matches: 4. This CDR3 spans 14 amino acids.

The V gene is TRBV28, the J gene TRBJ2-1, with 9 nucleotides matching TRBD1. Germline lookup yields CDR1 MDHEN and CDR2 SYDVKM. Trimming removed 7 bases from V and 7 bases from J; junction bases left unmatched: 11. The CDR3 is 15 residues long. The CDR3: CASTSSGTGLNEQFF. Written as DNA, the CDR3 is TGTGCCAGCACTTCGTCCGGGACAGGGTTGAATGAGCAGTTCTTC. Looking up the rest from reference TRBV28 and TRBJ2-1 gives the full variable domain: DVKVTQSSRYLVKRTGEKVFLECVQDMDHENMFWYRQDPGLGLRLIYFSYDVKMKEKGDIPEGYSVSREKKERFSLILESASTNQTSMYLCASTSSGTGLNEQFFGPGTRLTVL.

This clone was observed a handful of times. This CDR3 is CASNPQGAYGYTF. DNA of the CDR3: TGTGCCAGCAACCCACAGGGGGCCTATGGCTACACCTTC. The chain combines TRBV28 with TRBJ1-2; 9 bases map to TRBD1. This CDR3 has 13 residues. Germline-derived CDR1 and CDR2 are MDHEN and SYDVKM. The V segment lost 7 bases and the J segment 4 bases; nucleotides outside the gene matches: 4.

The CDR3 here is CASSPTSSFQFF. As DNA, the CDR3 is TGTGCCAGCAGTCCGACTAGTTCTTTTCAGTTCTTC. The rearrangement uses TRBV12-3 or TRBV12-4 and TRBJ2-1, with TRBD2 as a possible D gene (6 bases). V was trimmed by 5 bases and J by 13 bases, leaving 15 bases between them. CDR3 length equals 12 residues.